This record covers a single T cell receptor beta chain. Its antigen is not identified. Trimming removed 3 bases at V and 5 bases at J, with 26 bases between. This CDR3 contains 19 residues. Per the germline V gene, CDR1 is MNHEY and CDR2 is SMNVEV (reference sequence). PCR primers comprised 60 Vbeta and 13 Jbeta primers. TCRdb's copy holds only in-frame clones and misses some; the assay was immunoSEQ multiplex PCR. Of 120,000 or so clones in the sample, 50% to 80% are singletons; the top ten hold approximately 8.5%. This sample is drawn from a study of cytomegalovirus exposure and HLA in healthy donors. Broader study findings: In all likelihood, a cluster of highly shared sequence variants was a sequencing artifact.

This chain uses TRBV27 with TRBJ2-1, with TRBD2 as a possible D gene (7 bases). The sequenced sample was PBMCs. This TCR derives from a woman in her forties in good health and CMV-seropositive. The CDR3 DNA reads TGTGCCAGCAGTTTCCTATGGGGGGGCGGGGAGGGAGGTGACAATGAGCAGTTCTTC. Translated: CASSFLWGGGEGGDNEQFF.